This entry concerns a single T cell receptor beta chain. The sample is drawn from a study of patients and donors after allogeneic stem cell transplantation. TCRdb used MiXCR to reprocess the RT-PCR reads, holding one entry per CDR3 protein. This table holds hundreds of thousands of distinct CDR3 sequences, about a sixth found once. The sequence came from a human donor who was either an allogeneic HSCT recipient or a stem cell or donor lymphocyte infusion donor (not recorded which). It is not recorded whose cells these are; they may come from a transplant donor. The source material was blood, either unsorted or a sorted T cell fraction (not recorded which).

In DNA form, the CDR3 reads TGTGCCAGCAAGCCGCGGGGCGGGGGGCACACAGATACGCAGTATTTT. Protein: CASKPRGGGHTDTQYF. The chain links TRBV2 to TRBJ2-3; 8 bases match TRBD2. Germline CDR1 and CDR2: SNHLY and FYNNEI. The ends lost 7 bases at V and 2 bases at J; junction bases unmatched: 11. The CDR3 loop spans 16 amino acids. The full variable domain, completed using reference TRBV2 and TRBJ2-3, is EPEVTQTPSHQVTQMGQEVILRCVPISNHLYFYWYRQILGQKVEFLVSFYNNEISEKSEIFDDQFSVERPDGSNFTLKIRSTKLEDSAMYFCASKPRGGGHTDTQYFGPGTRLTVL.